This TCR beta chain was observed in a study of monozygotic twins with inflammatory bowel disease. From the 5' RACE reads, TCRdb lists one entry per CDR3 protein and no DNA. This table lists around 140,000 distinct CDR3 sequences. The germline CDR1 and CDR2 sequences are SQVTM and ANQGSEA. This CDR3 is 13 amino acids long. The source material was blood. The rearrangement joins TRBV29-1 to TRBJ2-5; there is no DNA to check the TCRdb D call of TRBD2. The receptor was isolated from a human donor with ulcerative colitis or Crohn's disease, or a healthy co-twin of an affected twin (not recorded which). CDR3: CSAEPGLFETQYF.